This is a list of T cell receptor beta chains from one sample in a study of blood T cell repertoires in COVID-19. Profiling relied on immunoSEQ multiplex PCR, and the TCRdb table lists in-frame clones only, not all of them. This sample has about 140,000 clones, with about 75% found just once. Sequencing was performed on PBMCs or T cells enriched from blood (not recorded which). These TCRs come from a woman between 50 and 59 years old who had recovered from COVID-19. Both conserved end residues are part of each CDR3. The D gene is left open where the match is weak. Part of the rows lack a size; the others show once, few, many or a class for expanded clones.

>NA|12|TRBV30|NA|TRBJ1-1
CAWSSGNTEAFF
TGTGCCTGGTCGTCGGGGAACACTGAAGCTTTCTTT
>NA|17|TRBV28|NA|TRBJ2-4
CASSFPASLTSKNIQYF
TGTGCCAGCAGTTTCCCTGCTTCCCTAACGAGCAAAAACATTCAGTACTTC
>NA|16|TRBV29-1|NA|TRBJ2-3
CSVALLYRENTDTQYF
TGCAGCGTTGCCCTCTTGTATCGGGAAAACACAGATACGCAGTATTTT
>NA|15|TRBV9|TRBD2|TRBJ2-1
CASSAGTSGGSEQFF
TGTGCCAGCAGCGCCGGGACTAGCGGGGGCAGTGAGCAGTTCTTC
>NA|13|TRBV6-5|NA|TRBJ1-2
CATSGGFGYGYTF
TGTGCCACATCGGGAGGGTTTGGCTATGGCTACACCTTC
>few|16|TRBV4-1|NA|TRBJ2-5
CASSTGNWDSQETQYF
TGCGCCAGCAGCACCGGAAATTGGGACTCGCAAGAGACCCAGTACTTC
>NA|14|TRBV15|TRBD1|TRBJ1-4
CATSRDRGLAKLFF
TGTGCCACCAGCAGGGACAGGGGGCTAGCGAAACTGTTTTTT
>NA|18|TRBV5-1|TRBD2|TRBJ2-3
CASSLKVIGGRAADTQYF
TGCGCCAGCAGCTTGAAGGTGATTGGCGGGAGGGCAGCAGATACGCAGTATTTT
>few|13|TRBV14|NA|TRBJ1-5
CASSQGGNQPQHF
TGTGCCAGCAGCCAAGGAGGGAATCAGCCCCAGCATTTT
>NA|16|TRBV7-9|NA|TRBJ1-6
CASSLVAGTYNSPLHF
TGTGCCAGCAGCTTAGTGGCAGGTACCTATAATTCACCCCTCCACTTT
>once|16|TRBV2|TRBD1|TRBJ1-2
CASSEAGQGAGYGYTF
TGTGCCAGCAGTGAAGCGGGGCAGGGGGCGGGCTATGGCTACACCTTC
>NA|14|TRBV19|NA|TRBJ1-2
CASREGRNLYGYTF
TGTGCCAGTAGAGAGGGCAGGAACCTCTATGGCTACACCTTC
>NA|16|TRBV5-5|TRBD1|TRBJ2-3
CASSYRDRGSTDTQYF
TGTGCCAGCAGCTACCGGGACAGAGGTAGCACAGATACGCAGTATTTT
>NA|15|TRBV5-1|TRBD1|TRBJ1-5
CASSLSTGKGQPQHF
TGCGCCAGCAGCTTGTCGACAGGGAAAGGACAGCCCCAGCATTTT
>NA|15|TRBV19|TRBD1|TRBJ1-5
CASRTGGKSDQPQHF
TGTGCCAGTAGGACAGGGGGTAAGTCGGATCAGCCCCAGCATTTT
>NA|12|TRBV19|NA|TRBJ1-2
CASRDSYGGYTF
TGTGCCAGCCGGGACTCCTATGGGGGCTACACCTTC
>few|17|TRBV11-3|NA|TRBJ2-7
CASSLGTRPGGAYEQYF
TGTGCCAGCAGCTTAGGAACCCGGCCTGGGGGCGCCTACGAGCAGTACTTC
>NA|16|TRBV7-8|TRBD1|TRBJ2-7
CASSSRDRGFSYEQYF
TGTGCCAGCAGCTCCCGGGACAGGGGGTTCTCCTACGAGCAGTACTTC
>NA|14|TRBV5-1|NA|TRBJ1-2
CASSPRTDIYGYTF
TGCGCCAGCAGCCCGAGGACAGATATCTATGGCTACACCTTC
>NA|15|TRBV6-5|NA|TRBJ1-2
CASTHRDYWNYGYTF
TGTGCCAGCACCCACCGGGATTATTGGAACTATGGCTACACCTTC
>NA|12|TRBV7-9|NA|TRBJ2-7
CASSLTSENQYF
TGTGCCAGCAGCTTGACTTCAGAAAACCAGTACTTC
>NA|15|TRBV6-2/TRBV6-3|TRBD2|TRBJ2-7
CASSYPTSGFYEQYF
TGTGCCAGCAGTTACCCGACTAGCGGGTTCTACGAGCAGTACTTC
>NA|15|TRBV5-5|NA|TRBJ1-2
CASSLSIGPLYGYTF
TGTGCCAGCAGCTTGAGTATTGGGCCCCTCTATGGCTACACCTTC
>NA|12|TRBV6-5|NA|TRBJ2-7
CASSQSPYEQYF
TGTGCCAGCAGTCAGTCCCCCTACGAGCAGTACTTC
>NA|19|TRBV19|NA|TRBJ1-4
CASSSYTGNTRATNEKLFF
TGTGCCAGTAGCAGTTACACGGGGAATACGAGAGCAACTAATGAAAAACTGTTTTTT
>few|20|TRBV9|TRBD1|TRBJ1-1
CASSSLFGLMDRGENTEAFF
TGTGCCAGCAGCTCCTTATTTGGGCTTATGGACAGGGGGGAGAACACTGAAGCTTTCTTT
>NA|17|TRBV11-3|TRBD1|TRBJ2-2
CASSLDPGTGYTGELFF
TGTGCCAGCAGCTTAGATCCCGGGACAGGGTACACCGGGGAGCTGTTTTTT
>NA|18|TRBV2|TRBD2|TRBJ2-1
CASSRLAGSPPPGNEQFF
TGTGCCAGCAGTAGACTAGCGGGATCTCCACCCCCCGGCAATGAGCAGTTCTTC
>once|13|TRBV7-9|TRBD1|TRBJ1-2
CASSLGQGHGYTF
TGTGCCAGCAGCTTAGGACAGGGCCATGGCTACACCTTC
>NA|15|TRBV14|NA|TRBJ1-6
CASSFQGMRNSPLHF
TGTGCCAGCAGCTTCCAGGGTATGCGGAATTCACCCCTCCACTTT
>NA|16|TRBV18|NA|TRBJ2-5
CASSPTSFALGETQYF
TGTGCCAGCTCACCAACGTCGTTTGCCCTCGGGGAGACCCAGTACTTC
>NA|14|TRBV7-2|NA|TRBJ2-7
CASSSDGHSYEQYF
TGTGCCAGCAGCTCGGACGGACACAGTTACGAGCAGTACTTC
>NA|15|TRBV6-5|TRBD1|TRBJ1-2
CASSGTGGGYYGYTF
TGTGCCAGCAGCGGGACAGGAGGAGGTTACTATGGCTACACCTTC
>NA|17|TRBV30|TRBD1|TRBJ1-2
CAWRAPGTGGGNYGYTF
TGTGCCTGGAGGGCTCCCGGGACAGGGGGCGGCAACTATGGCTACACCTTC
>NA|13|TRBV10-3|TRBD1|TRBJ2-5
CAISGQGGETQYF
TGTGCCATCAGTGGACAGGGCGGGGAGACCCAGTACTTC
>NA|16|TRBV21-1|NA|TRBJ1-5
CASNPHRVWLIQPQHF
TGTGCCAGCAACCCCCACAGGGTTTGGTTAATTCAGCCCCAGCATTTT
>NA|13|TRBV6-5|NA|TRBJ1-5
CASSQTGSQPQHF
TGTGCCAGCAGTCAGACAGGCTCTCAGCCCCAGCATTTT
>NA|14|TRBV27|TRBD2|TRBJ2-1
CASSSGLARREQFF
TGTGCCAGCAGTAGTGGACTAGCGCGACGGGAGCAGTTCTTC
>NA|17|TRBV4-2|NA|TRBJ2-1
CASSLRIGRGPHNEQFF
TGTGCCAGCAGCCTTCGTATAGGGCGGGGGCCTCACAATGAGCAGTTCTTC
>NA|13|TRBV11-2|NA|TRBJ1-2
CASSSEGVYGYTF
TGTGCCAGCAGCTCCGAGGGGGTATATGGCTACACCTTC
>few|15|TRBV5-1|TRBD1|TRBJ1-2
CASSLVTQGGYGYTF
TGCGCCAGCAGCTTGGTTACTCAGGGGGGCTATGGCTACACCTTC
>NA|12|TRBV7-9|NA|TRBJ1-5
CASSSEVQPQHF
TGTGCCAGCAGCTCAGAGGTTCAGCCCCAGCATTTT
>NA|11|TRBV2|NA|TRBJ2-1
CASRQEDEQFF
TGTGCCAGCAGGCAGGAGGATGAGCAGTTCTTC
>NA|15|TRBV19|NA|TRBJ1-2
CASSIARAPNYGYTF
TGTGCCAGTAGTATAGCCCGCGCTCCTAACTATGGCTACACCTTC
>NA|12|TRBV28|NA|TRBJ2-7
CASKSPSYEQYF
TGTGCCAGCAAGAGCCCTAGCTACGAGCAGTACTTC
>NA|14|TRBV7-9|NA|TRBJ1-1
CASSLVTGVTEAFF
TGTGCCAGCAGCTTAGTCACGGGGGTTACTGAAGCTTTCTTT
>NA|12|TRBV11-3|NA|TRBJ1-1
CASDGLNTEAFF
TGTGCCAGCGATGGACTTAACACTGAAGCTTTCTTT
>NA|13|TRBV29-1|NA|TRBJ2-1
CSFDGQVGNEQFF
TGCAGCTTCGACGGCCAGGTGGGCAATGAGCAGTTCTTC
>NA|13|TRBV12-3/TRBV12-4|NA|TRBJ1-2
CASSSDRFYGYTF
TGTGCCAGCAGCTCCGACAGGTTCTATGGCTACACCTTC
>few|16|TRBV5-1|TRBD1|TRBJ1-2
CASSLGTGGSGYGYTF
TGCGCCAGCAGCTTAGGGACAGGGGGTTCTGGCTATGGCTACACCTTC